A single sample gave rise to the 7 T cell receptor beta chains below, sequenced in a study of cytomegalovirus exposure and HLA in healthy donors. PCR employed 60 Vbeta and 13 Jbeta primers. The repertoire was sequenced with immunoSEQ multiplex PCR; TCRdb's copy has only in-frame clones and lacks some. The sample lists roughly 150,000 clones, approximately 81% occurring once. Sequencing used PBMCs. All receptors derive from a young man in good health and CMV-seronegative.

This chain links TRBV6-4 with TRBJ2-1; 8 bases are a match to TRBD2. The CDR3 sequence is 15 residues long. From germline, CDR1 is MRHNA and CDR2 SNTAGT. V trimming: 4 bases; J trimming: 8 bases; junction bases outside the gene matches: 10. CDR3 loop: CASSGSSSGSHEQFF. In nucleotides, the CDR3 is TGTGCCAGCAGTGGGTCCTCAAGCGGGAGCCATGAGCAGTTCTTC.

The chain recombines TRBV7-9 with TRBJ2-3; no definite D call. Germline CDR1 reads SEHNR; CDR2 reads FQNEAQ (reference sequence). The CDR3 has 14 amino acids. Trimming stripped 5 bases from V and 2 bases from J, with 11 bases between. The CDR3 spells CASSPQSDTDTQYF. CDR3 sequence (DNA): TGTGCCAGCAGCCCCCAGAGCGACACAGATACGCAGTATTTT.

This clone appeared a few times. The CDR3 sequence is CASSLLDGGDTEAFF. CDR3 DNA sequence: TGCGCCAGCAGCTTGCTTGACGGGGGGGACACTGAAGCTTTCTTT. The rearrangement joins TRBV4-1 to TRBJ1-1; D might be TRBD1 (5 bases). V was pared by 5 bases and J by 3 bases, with 16 bases between. The germline V gene encodes CDR1 MGHRA and CDR2 YSYEKL. CDR3 length equals 15 residues.

The chain joins TRBV13 to TRBJ2-6, with a tentative D call TRBD2 (6 bases). The V gene's germline CDR1 is PRHDT and CDR2 FYEKMQ (reference sequence). The V end lost 1 base, the J end lost 2 bases, and 12 bases lay between the germline ends. CDR3 size: 17 residues. The CDR3 DNA reads as TGTGCCAGCAGCTTAGAAGTCGGGGGAACTGGGGCCAACGTCCTGACTTTC. Its protein is CASSLEVGGTGANVLTF. The full variable domain, with the rest looked up from reference TRBV13 and TRBJ2-6, is AAGVIQSPRHLIKEKRETATLKCYPIPRHDTVYWYQQGPGQDPQFLISFYEKMQSDKGSIPDRFSAQQFSDYHSELNMSSLELGDSALYFCASSLEVGGTGANVLTFGAGSRLTVL.

CDR3 sequence reads: CASSGGGRYGLLARTDTQYF. The CDR3 nucleotides are TGTGCCAGCAGCGGAGGAGGGAGGTACGGGCTCTTAGCCCGAACAGATACGCAGTATTTT. The chain links TRBV21-1 to TRBJ2-3; the table calls TRBD2, which could not be checked here. TRBV21-1 is given as a pseudogene. This CDR3 comprises 20 residues.

V is TRBV7-8 and J is TRBJ2-3, with 8 bases identical to TRBD2. The germline gives CDR1 SGHVS, CDR2 FQNEAQ. J was trimmed by 0 bases and V by 1 base; bases with no gene match: 6. This CDR3 has 17 residues. DNA for the CDR3: TGTGCCAGCAGCTTAGGGAAGGCGGGGGGTAGCACAGATACGCAGTATTTT. Its protein product is CASSLGKAGGSTDTQYF.

V and J are TRBV28 and TRBJ1-5, with D uncertain. The CDR3 is 14 amino acids. V lost 3 bases to trimming and J lost 3 bases, with 9 bases between them. The germline gives CDR1 MDHEN, CDR2 SYDVKM. CDR3 bases: TGTGCCAGCAGTTTGTCCAGGTACAATCAGCCCCAGCATTTT. It translates to CASSLSRYNQPQHF.